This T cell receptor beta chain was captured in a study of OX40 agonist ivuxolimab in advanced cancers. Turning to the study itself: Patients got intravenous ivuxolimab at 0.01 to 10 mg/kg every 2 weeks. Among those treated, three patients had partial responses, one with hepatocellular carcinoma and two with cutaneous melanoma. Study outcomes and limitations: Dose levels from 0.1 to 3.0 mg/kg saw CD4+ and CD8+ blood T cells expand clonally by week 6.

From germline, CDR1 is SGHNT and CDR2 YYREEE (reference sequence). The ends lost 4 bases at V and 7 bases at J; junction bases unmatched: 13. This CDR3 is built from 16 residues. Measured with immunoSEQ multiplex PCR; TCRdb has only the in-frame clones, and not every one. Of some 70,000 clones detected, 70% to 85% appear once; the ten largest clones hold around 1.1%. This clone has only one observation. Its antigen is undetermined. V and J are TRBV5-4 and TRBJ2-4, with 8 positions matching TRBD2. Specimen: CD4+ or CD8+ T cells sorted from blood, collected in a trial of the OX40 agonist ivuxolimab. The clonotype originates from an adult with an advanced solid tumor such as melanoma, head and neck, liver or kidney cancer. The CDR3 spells CASSPGGTRSTNIQYF. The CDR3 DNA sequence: TGTGCCAGCAGCCCGGGCGGGACTAGGAGCACCAACATTCAGTACTTC. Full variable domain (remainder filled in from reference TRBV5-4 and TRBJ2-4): ETGVTQSPTHLIKTRGQQVTLRCSSQSGHNTVSWYQQALGQGPQFIFQYYREEENGRGNFPPRFSGLQFPNYSSELNVNALELDDSALYLCASSPGGTRSTNIQYFGAGTRLSVL.